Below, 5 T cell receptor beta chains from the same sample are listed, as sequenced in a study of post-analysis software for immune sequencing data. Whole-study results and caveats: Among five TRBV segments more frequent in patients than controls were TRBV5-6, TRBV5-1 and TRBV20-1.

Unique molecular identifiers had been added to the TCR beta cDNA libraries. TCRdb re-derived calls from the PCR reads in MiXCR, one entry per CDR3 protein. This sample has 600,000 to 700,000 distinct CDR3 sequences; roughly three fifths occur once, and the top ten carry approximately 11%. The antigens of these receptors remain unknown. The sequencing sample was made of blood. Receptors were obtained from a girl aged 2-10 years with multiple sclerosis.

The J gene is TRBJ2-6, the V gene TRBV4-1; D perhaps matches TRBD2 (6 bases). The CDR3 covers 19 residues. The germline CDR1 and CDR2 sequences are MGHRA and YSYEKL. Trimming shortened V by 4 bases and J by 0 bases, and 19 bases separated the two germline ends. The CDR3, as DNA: TGCGCCAGCAGCCCCGGGGGACCCTGGGGGTTCTCTGGGGCCAACGTCCTGACTTTC. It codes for CASSPGGPWGFSGANVLTF.

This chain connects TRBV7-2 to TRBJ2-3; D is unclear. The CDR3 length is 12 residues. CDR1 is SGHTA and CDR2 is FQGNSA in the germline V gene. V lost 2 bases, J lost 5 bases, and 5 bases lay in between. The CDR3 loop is CASSLFQDTQYF. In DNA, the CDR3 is TGTGCCAGCAGCTTATTCCAAGATACGCAGTATTTT.

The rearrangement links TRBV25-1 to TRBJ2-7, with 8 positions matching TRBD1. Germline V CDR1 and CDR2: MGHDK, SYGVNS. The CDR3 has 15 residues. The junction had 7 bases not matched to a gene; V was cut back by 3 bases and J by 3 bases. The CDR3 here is CASSEFQGAIYEQYF. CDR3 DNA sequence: TGTGCCAGCAGTGAGTTTCAGGGGGCTATCTACGAGCAGTACTTC.

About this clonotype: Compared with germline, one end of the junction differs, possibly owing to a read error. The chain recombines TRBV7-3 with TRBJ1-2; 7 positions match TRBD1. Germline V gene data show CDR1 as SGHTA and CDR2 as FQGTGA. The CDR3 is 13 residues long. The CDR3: CAGSLQGSYGYTF. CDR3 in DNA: TGTGCCGGCAGCTTACAGGGGTCCTATGGCTACACCTTC.

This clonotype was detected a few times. This CDR3 is CASSLVWGSPYNEQFF. CDR3 bases: TGTGCCAGCAGCCTAGTCTGGGGAAGTCCCTACAATGAGCAGTTCTTC. The chain links TRBV14 to TRBJ2-1; no clear D. CDR3 length: 16 amino acids. Trimming stripped 4 bases from V and 2 bases from J, with 15 bases between. Germline CDR1 and CDR2: SGHDN and FVKESK.